The sequence of this TCR beta chain was determined in a study of beta chain features in type 1 diabetes. Findings of the study overall: For Type 1 diabetes patients, all four CD4+ subsets carried TCRB CDR3s that were moderately but significantly shorter. The question of HLA type influencing TCRB rearrangement was one that remained unresolved here. Researchers caution that PCR might favor shorter templates, equally among patients and controls.

Germline CDR1 and CDR2: MGHRA and YSYEKL. Trimming removed 3 bases at V and 10 bases at J, with 13 bases between. CDR3 length equals 13 residues. Expressed TCRB transcripts were sequenced because the entire RNA isolate underwent reverse transcription. Only in-frame clones appear in the TCRdb table, and some are missing; sequencing was by immunoSEQ multiplex PCR. The profile shows 200,000 to 250,000 clones, roughly 14% of them singletons. CD45RO/CCR7/CD25/CD127/CD95/CD27 sorting isolated CD4+ naive, central memory, regulatory and stem cell-like memory cells. This clone was detected a few times. What it binds is not known.

The source of this sequence is a man aged 30-40 years with type 1 diabetes. Sequenced input: naive CD4+ T cells from blood. This rearrangement joins TRBV4-1 to TRBJ2-4, with D perhaps TRBD1 (5 bases). This CDR3 reads CASSQGTTVIQYF. As DNA, the CDR3 is TGCGCCAGCAGCCAGGGCACGACAGTTATTCAGTACTTC.